The 15 T cell receptor beta chains below come from one sample, sequenced in a study of blood T cell repertoires in COVID-19. This table comes from immunoSEQ multiplex PCR, and its TCRdb copy is limited to in-frame clones, with some not included. The table records 6,000 to 8,500 clones, around nine tenths of them present only once. The sequenced sample was peripheral blood. These receptors came from a human donor in a cohort sampled during active COVID-19.

V is TRBV7-6 and J is TRBJ1-4; TRBD1 matches 7 bases. The germline V gene encodes CDR1 SGHVS and CDR2 FNYEAQ. Trimming cost V 1 base and J 6 bases; bases outside gene matches: 5. The CDR3 sequence is 15 residues long. CDR3 in amino acids: CASSLEVGTDEKLFF. The CDR3 DNA sequence: TGTGCCAGCAGCTTAGAAGTTGGGACAGATGAAAAACTGTTTTTT.

The V gene is TRBV6-2 or TRBV6-3, the J gene TRBJ2-1; D might be TRBD2 (6 bases). The CDR3 is 14 amino acids. Trimming left V 6 bases short and J 6 bases short, with 15 bases between. CDR1 and CDR2 (germline): MNHEY, SVGEGT. This chain's CDR3 is CASSRDLTRNEQFF. The CDR3 DNA reads TGTGCCAGCAGCCGGGACTTAACCCGCAATGAGCAGTTCTTC.

This rearrangement joins TRBV7-3 to TRBJ2-6; perhaps TRBD1 as D (6 bases). The V end was cut by 5 bases, the J end by 0 bases, with 17 bases between. CDR3 length equals 18 residues. CDR1 is SGHTA and CDR2 is FQGTGA in the germline V gene. The CDR3 bases are TGTGCCAGCAGCCCCCTAGGACAGAAGAGCTCTGGGGCCAACGTCCTGACTTTC. It specifies CASSPLGQKSSGANVLTF.

This chain connects TRBV19 to TRBJ2-1; 10 nucleotides match TRBD2. The J segment lost 6 bases and the V segment lost 5 bases, leaving 16 bases of the junction unmatched. The germline V gene has CDR1 LNHDA and CDR2 SQIVND (reference sequence). The CDR3 consists of 18 residues. The CDR3 region is CASSPGGAGGPESNEQFF. The CDR3 coding sequence is TGTGCCAGTAGTCCTGGGGGAGCGGGAGGGCCAGAATCCAATGAGCAGTTCTTC.

The chain is built from TRBV27 and TRBJ2-1, with a weak D call TRBD2 (5 bases). The V and J ends lost 2 bases and 10 bases respectively, with 18 bases between them. The CDR3 runs 15 residues. Germline V gene lookup returns CDR1 MNHEY and CDR2 SMNVEV (reference sequence). The DNA for the CDR3 is TGTGCCAGCAGTTTACAGCTAGCCTCAGTCATAGAGCAGTTCTTC. Protein sequence: CASSLQLASVIEQFF.

The V and J genes are TRBV4-3 and TRBJ1-4, with D possibly TRBD1 on 5 matching bases. Trimming removed 0 bases from V and 8 bases from J, with 19 bases in between. The CDR3 length is 17 residues. Germline V gene data show CDR1 as LGHNA and CDR2 as YSLEER. The CDR3 is CASSQDWRGRAGEKLFF. As DNA, the CDR3 is TGCGCCAGCAGCCAAGATTGGAGGGGCAGGGCTGGGGAAAAACTGTTTTTT.

The chain combines TRBV21-1 with TRBJ1-6; TRBD1, the table's D call, was not compared with the DNA. TRBV21-1 is annotated as a pseudogene. The CDR3 contains 16 residues. CDR3 DNA: TGTGCCAGCAGCATTTGCCGGGACAGGGGTGCTTCACCCCTCCACTTT. This translates into CASSICRDRGASPLHF.

This clone was counted a single time. This chain connects TRBV9 to TRBJ2-4, with D possibly being TRBD2 (6 bases). The V end was cut by 3 bases, the J end by 1 base, with 8 bases between. The CDR3 contains 14 residues. Germline V lookup: CDR1 SGDLS, CDR2 YYNGEE. The CDR3 coding sequence is TGTGCCAGCAGCGCCGGGGGTGCCAAAAACATTCAGTACTTC. It encodes CASSAGGAKNIQYF.

The chain employs TRBV6-6 and TRBJ1-1, with D maybe TRBD1 (5 bases). The length of the CDR3 is 15 residues. Germline V gives CDR1 MNHNY, CDR2 SVGAGI (reference sequence). Trimming cost V 5 bases and J 1 base, with 14 bases left between them. The CDR3 region has the DNA TGTGCCAGCAGTCCCTCCGGACAAAGGAACACTGAAGCTTTCTTT. Amino acid sequence: CASSPSGQRNTEAFF.

J is TRBJ1-1 and V is TRBV9; TRBD1 is a possible D gene (6 bases). Germline V gene lookup returns CDR1 SGDLS and CDR2 YYNGEE. The CDR3 sequence is 17 residues long. The V end lost 0 bases, the J end lost 0 bases, and 15 bases lay between the germline ends. The CDR3 is CASSVVGGVTMNTEAFF. The CDR3 DNA sequence: TGTGCCAGCAGCGTAGTAGGGGGGGTCACAATGAACACTGAAGCTTTCTTT.

The chain links TRBV9 to TRBJ2-3; 7 nucleotides line up with TRBD2. Trimming removed 2 bases from V and 2 bases from J; junction bases left unmatched: 2. Per germline, CDR1 SGDLS and CDR2 YYNGEE. The length of the CDR3 is 14 residues. The CDR3 loop reads CASSVGGYTDTQYF. Written as DNA, the CDR3 is TGTGCCAGCAGCGTGGGGGGGTACACAGATACGCAGTATTTT.

The chain joins TRBV7-2 to TRBJ1-2; D is unclear. In germline, CDR1 is SGHTA, CDR2 FQGNSA. V was shortened by 0 bases and J by 4 bases, with 6 bases between the two germline ends. CDR3 length equals 13 residues. The CDR3 is CASSLAAVYGYTF. The CDR3 DNA sequence: TGTGCCAGCAGCTTAGCGGCGGTCTATGGCTACACCTTC.

This rearrangement joins TRBV2 to TRBJ1-1; D may be TRBD1 (6 bases). This CDR3 comprises 13 residues. V was trimmed by 4 bases and J by 5 bases, leaving 11 bases between them. In germline, CDR1 is SNHLY, CDR2 FYNNEI. The chain's CDR3 is CASSVRGGTEAFF. The DNA of the CDR3 is TGTGCCAGCAGTGTAAGGGGGGGGACTGAAGCTTTCTTT.

This clone appeared a single time. The rearrangement links TRBV2 to TRBJ2-4; D perhaps matches TRBD1 (5 bases). This CDR3 comprises 13 residues. Trimming pared 3 bases from V and 4 bases from J, leaving 7 bases between. Germline V gene lookup returns CDR1 SNHLY and CDR2 FYNNEI. The DNA of the CDR3 is TGTGCCAGCAGTGAGGGGCTAAAAAACATTCAGTACTTC. It yields the protein CASSEGLKNIQYF. The full variable domain, its missing parts supplied by reference TRBV2 and TRBJ2-4, is EPEVTQTPSHQVTQMGQEVILRCVPISNHLYFYWYRQILGQKVEFLVSFYNNEISEKSEIFDDQFSVERPDGSNFTLKIRSTKLEDSAMYFCASSEGLKNIQYFGAGTRLSVL.

The V and J genes are TRBV6-5 and TRBJ1-1; weak D call: TRBD1 (6 bases). Trimming shortened V by 7 bases and J by 2 bases, and 14 bases separated the two germline ends. Germline loops: CDR1 MNHEY, CDR2 SVGAGI. The CDR3 has 14 amino acids. The CDR3 DNA follows: TGTGCCAGCAATAAAAACAGGGTAAACACTGAAGCTTTCTTT. It translates to CASNKNRVNTEAFF.